This TCR beta chain was observed in a study of blood T cell repertoires in COVID-19. Across the whole study: Samples came from the United States, Italy and Spain, spanning acute and convalescent COVID-19. From T cells, B-cell-depleted T cells, or PBMCs came the material, which was cDNA or gDNA.

Germline assignment: CDR1 MNHEY and CDR2 SVGAGI. V lost 5 bases, J lost 4 bases, and 11 bases lay in between. The CDR3 runs to 13 residues. Original processing notes: Quantification of nucleated cells was approximated via reference gene primer amplification. Using immunoSEQ multiplex PCR, the repertoire was profiled, and TCRdb retains in-frame clones only, with some absent. The V and J calls and clone size come from that table; D and trimming were worked out from the DNA. Here the sample spans roughly 170,000 clones, roughly 90% being singletons. The sequenced sample consisted of peripheral blood. The clonotype comes from a man in his 70s with active or convalescent COVID-19. This chain connects TRBV6-5 to TRBJ1-1, with a weak D call TRBD1 (6 bases). CDR3: CASSRTGTTEAFF. The CDR3 nucleotides read TGTGCCAGCAGTCGTACAGGGACCACTGAAGCTTTCTTT.